This TCR beta chain was recorded in a study of cytomegalovirus exposure and HLA in healthy donors. For the study at large: Early on, a data release was issued that held roughly 86 million unique TCRs from HLA-typed donors.

Notes on this clone: Its antigen is still unknown.

It was with 60 Vbeta and 13 Jbeta primers that the PCR ran. Clones were sequenced by immunoSEQ multiplex PCR, and TCRdb holds only the in-frame ones, with some missing. The repertoire shows 100,000 to 150,000 clones; the top ten hold approximately 1.6%. Points from the study as a whole: In a later analysis, a missense DCLRE1C variant was linked to TCR beta V- and J-gene trimming. According to the study, 160 or so TCR beta chains were cytomegalovirus-associated. Upon later analysis, TCR association rates were observed to vary by HLA locus, being highest for DRB1 and lowest for HLA-C.

V lost 0 bases, J lost 2 bases, and 5 bases lay in between. The length of the CDR3 is 13 residues. Per the germline V gene, CDR1 is SGDLS and CDR2 is YYNGEE. This receptor was taken from a woman between 40 and 55 years old in good health and CMV-seropositive. Sequenced: PBMCs. V is TRBV9 and J is TRBJ2-5; the D is unclear. CDR3 in amino acids: CASSVELQETQYF. The CDR3 DNA reads TGTGCCAGCAGCGTAGAACTTCAAGAGACCCAGTACTTC.